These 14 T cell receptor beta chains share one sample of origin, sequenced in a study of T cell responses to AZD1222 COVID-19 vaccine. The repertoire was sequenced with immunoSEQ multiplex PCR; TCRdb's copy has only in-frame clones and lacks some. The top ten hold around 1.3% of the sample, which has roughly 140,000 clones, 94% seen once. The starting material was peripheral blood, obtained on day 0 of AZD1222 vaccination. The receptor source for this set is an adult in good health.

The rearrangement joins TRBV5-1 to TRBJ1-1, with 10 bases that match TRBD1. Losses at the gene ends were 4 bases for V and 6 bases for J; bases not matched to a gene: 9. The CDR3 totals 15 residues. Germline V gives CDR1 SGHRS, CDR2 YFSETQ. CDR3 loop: CASSTGTGEIAEAFF. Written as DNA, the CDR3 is TGCGCCAGCAGCACCGGGACAGGGGAAATTGCTGAAGCTTTCTTT.

This CDR3 is CASSTVQGVGDTEAFF. Here the CDR3 DNA reads TGTGCCAGCAGCACTGTACAGGGGGTGGGGGACACTGAAGCTTTCTTT. The chain joins TRBV3-1 (or the pseudogene TRBV3-2) to TRBJ1-1, with 8 bases fitting TRBD1. CDR1 LGHDT and CDR2 YNNKEL come from the germline V gene (reference sequence). The CDR3 is 16 residues long. The junction had 11 bases not matched to a gene; V was cut back by 5 bases and J by 3 bases.

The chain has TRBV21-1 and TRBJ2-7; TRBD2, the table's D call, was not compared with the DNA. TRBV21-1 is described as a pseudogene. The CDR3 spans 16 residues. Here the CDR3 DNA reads TGTGCCAGCAGCGCACCGACACGGTGCCGGGGTGGGGAGCAGTACGTC. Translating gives CASSAPTRCRGGEQYV.

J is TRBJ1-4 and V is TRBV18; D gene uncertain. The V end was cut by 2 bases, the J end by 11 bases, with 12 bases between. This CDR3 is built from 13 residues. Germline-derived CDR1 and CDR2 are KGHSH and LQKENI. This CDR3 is CASSPSSGRKLFF. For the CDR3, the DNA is TGTGCCAGCTCACCAAGTTCTGGCCGGAAACTGTTTTTT.

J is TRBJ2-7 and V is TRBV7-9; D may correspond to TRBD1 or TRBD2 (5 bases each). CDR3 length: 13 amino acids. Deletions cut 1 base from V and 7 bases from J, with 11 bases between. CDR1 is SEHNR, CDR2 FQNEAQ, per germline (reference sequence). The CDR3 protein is CASSLGGLDEQYV. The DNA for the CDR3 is TGTGCCAGCAGCTTAGGGGGGTTGGATGAGCAGTACGTC.

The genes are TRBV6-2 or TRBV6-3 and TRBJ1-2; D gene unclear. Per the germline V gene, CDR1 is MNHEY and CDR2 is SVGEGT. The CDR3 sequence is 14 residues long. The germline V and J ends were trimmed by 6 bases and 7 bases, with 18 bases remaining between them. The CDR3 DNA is TGTGCCAGCAGCCCCCAACCCTCCGCTGCTGGCTACACCTTC. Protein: CASSPQPSAAGYTF.

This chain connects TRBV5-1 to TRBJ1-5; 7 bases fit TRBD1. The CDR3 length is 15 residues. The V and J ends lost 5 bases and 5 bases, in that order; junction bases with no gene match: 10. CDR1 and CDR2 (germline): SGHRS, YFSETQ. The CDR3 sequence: CASSPSGQVDQPQHF. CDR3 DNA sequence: TGCGCCAGCAGTCCTTCCGGACAGGTAGATCAGCCCCAGCATTTT.

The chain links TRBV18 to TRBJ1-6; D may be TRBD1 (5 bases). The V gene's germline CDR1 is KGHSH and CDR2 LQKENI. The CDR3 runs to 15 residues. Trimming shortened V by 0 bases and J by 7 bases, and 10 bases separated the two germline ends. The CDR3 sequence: CASSPPQGGNSPLHF. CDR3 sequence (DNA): TGTGCCAGCTCACCACCGCAGGGCGGGAATTCACCCCTCCACTTT. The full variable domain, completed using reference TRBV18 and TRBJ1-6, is NAGVMQNPRHLVRRRGQEARLRCSPMKGHSHVYWYRQLPEEGLKFMVYLQKENIIDESGMPKERFSAEFPKEGPSILRIQQVVRGDSAAYFCASSPPQGGNSPLHFGNGTRLTVT.

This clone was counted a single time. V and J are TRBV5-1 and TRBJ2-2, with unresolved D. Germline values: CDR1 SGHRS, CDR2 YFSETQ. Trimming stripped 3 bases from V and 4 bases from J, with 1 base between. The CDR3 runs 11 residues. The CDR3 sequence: CASSSTGELFF. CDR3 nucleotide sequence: TGCGCCAGCAGCTCCACCGGGGAGCTGTTTTTT.

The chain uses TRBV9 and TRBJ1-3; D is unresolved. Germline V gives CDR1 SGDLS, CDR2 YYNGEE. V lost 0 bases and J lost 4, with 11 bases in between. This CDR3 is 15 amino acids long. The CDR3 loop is CASSVVTLGGNTIYF. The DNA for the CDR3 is TGTGCCAGCAGCGTAGTGACTTTGGGCGGAAACACCATATATTTT.

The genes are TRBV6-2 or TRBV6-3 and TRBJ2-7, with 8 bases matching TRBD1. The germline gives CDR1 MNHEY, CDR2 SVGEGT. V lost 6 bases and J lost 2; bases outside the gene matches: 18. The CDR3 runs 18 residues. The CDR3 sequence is CASSLLPTGQAITYEQYV. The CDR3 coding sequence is TGTGCCAGCAGCCTGCTACCTACGGGACAGGCTATAACCTACGAGCAGTACGTC.

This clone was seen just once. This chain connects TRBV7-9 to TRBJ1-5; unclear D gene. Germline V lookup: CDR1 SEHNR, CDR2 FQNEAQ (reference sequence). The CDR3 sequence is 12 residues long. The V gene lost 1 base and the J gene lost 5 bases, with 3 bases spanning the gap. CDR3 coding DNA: TGTGCCAGCAGCTTAGAAGATCAGCCCCAGCATTTT. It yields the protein CASSLEDQPQHF.

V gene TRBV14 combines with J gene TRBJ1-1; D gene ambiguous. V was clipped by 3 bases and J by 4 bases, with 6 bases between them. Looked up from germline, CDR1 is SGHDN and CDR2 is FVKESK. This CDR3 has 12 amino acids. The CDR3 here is CASSQGSTEAFF. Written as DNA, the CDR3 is TGTGCCAGCAGCCAGGGGAGCACTGAAGCTTTCTTT.

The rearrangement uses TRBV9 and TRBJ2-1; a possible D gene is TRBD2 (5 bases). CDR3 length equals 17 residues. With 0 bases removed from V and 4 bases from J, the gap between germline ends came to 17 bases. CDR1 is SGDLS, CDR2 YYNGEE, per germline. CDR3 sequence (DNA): TGTGCCAGCAGCGTAGCGGGGTTACGTAATAATTACAATGAGCAGTTCTTC. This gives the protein CASSVAGLRNNYNEQFF.